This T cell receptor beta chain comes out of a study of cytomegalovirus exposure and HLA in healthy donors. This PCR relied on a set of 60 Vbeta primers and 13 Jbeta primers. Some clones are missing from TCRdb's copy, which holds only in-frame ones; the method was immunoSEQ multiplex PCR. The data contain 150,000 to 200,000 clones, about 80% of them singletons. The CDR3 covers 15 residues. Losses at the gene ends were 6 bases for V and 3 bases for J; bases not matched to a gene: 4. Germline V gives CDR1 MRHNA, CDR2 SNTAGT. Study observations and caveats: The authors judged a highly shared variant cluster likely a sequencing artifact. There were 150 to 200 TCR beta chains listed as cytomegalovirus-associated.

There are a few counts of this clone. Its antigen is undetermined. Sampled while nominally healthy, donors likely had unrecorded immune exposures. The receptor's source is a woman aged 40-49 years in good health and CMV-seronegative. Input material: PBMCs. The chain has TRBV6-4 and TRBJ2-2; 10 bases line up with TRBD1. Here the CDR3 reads CASSAGTGDTGELFF. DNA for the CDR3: TGTGCCAGCAGCGCCGGGACAGGGGACACCGGGGAGCTGTTTTTT.